This T cell receptor beta chain was found in a study of shared clonotypes between healthy human individuals. Study-wide points: Since donors were few, the genetic and exposure-history diversity represented was limited. Memory subsets generally showed smaller estimated richness than naive subsets did.

Several immunoSEQ plates received, in even portions, the genomic DNA of each subset. The method was immunoSEQ multiplex PCR; TCRdb's version includes in-frame clones alone and lacks a portion of them. This repertoire shows a few million clones, around 92% found once; its top ten account for around 0.38%. This clone was found once. Its antigen is currently unknown. Germline CDR1 reads SNHLY; CDR2 reads FYNNEI. The CDR3 runs to 14 residues. V lost 7 bases and J lost 2, with 13 bases in between. The specimen sequenced was naive CD4+ T cells from PBMCs. The subset denotes: CD45RA+ positively selected. The rearrangement uses TRBV2 and TRBJ2-3; no clear D. The clonotype originates from a man aged 18 to 30 in good health. Some clones in this sample may be carry-over from other donors' samples. CDR3 residues: CASNMLPLTDTQYF. In DNA, the CDR3 is TGTGCCAGCAACATGCTACCTCTCACAGATACGCAGTATTTT.